A selection of T cell receptor beta chains follows, all from one sample in a study of Ad26.COV2.S vaccination and SARS-CoV-2 variants. The table came from immunoSEQ multiplex PCR; TCRdb's copy has only in-frame clones and leaves some out. The sample consists of about 450,000 clones, 80% to 90% of them appearing once. The source material was peripheral blood, sampled in a trial of Ad26.COV2.S vaccine versus placebo. Receptors originate from a person between 18 and 65 years old who received the Ad26.COV2.S COVID-19 vaccine or a placebo. Both conserved end residues are part of each CDR3. Fields, in order: clone size, D gene, V gene, CDR3 protein. A D gene is named only where the DNA matches it firmly. Expanded clones get a size class; other rows say once, few or many, or leave the size out.

size: NA
D: TRBD1
V: TRBV7-8
CDR3: CASSSKQATGPTFGKLFF

size: once
D: TRBD1
V: TRBV7-2
CDR3: CASSQNRGNYGYTF

size: NA
D: NA
V: TRBV5-6
CDR3: CASSLIDSYEQYF

size: NA
D: NA
V: TRBV27
CDR3: CASSFSRGRSEGYTF

size: NA
D: NA
V: TRBV5-6
CDR3: CASSFGGPEKLFF

size: NA
D: NA
V: TRBV28
CDR3: CASSLDYSAELFTNYGYTF

size: NA
D: NA
V: TRBV6-2/TRBV6-3
CDR3: CASSPRVPSFSNQPQHF

size: NA
D: NA
V: TRBV29-1
CDR3: CSVEDRRAGSYNEQFF

size: NA
D: TRBD2
V: TRBV7-6
CDR3: CASSGDLASGGNEQFF

size: NA
D: NA
V: TRBV7-8
CDR3: CASSLIGERYF

size: NA
D: NA
V: TRBV23-1
CDR3: CASSQSGKQGKDEQFF

size: NA
D: NA
V: TRBV11-2
CDR3: CASSLGLVPAIDTQYF

size: once
D: NA
V: TRBV11-3
CDR3: CASSAQGIVNGYTF

size: once
D: NA
V: TRBV4-3
CDR3: CASSQEPTGWDYGYTF

size: once
D: NA
V: TRBV21-1
CDR3: CASSSSGDRISEAFF

size: NA
D: NA
V: TRBV27
CDR3: CASRGENSKYEQYF

size: once
D: TRBD1
V: TRBV28
CDR3: CASSWTGVEETQYF

size: once
D: TRBD2
V: TRBV4-3
CDR3: CASSQETGGGADTQYF

size: NA
D: NA
V: TRBV5-6
CDR3: CASSPGVTNTEAFF

size: few
D: NA
V: TRBV4-2
CDR3: CASSQDGKPQHF

size: NA
D: TRBD1
V: TRBV10-3
CDR3: CAIIGQVGTEAFF

size: NA
D: NA
V: TRBV19
CDR3: CASSVSLDQPQHF

size: NA
D: TRBD1
V: TRBV9
CDR3: CASSVDQGAQYF

size: NA
D: NA
V: TRBV27
CDR3: CASSRPPGAGTDTQYF

size: NA
D: TRBD1
V: TRBV9
CDR3: CASSLWQGARNGELFF

size: once
D: NA
V: TRBV7-2
CDR3: CASSLGGSFNYGYTF

size: NA
D: NA
V: TRBV24-1
CDR3: CATSDPGGGETQYF

size: NA
D: TRBD2
V: TRBV5-1
CDR3: CASSYRGGQETQYF

size: NA
D: NA
V: TRBV11-3
CDR3: CASSLAPEPQGNEQFF

size: NA
D: TRBD2
V: TRBV19
CDR3: CASSPRGGVWTDTQYF

size: NA
D: TRBD1
V: TRBV5-1
CDR3: CASSRDRLNTEAFF

size: NA
D: TRBD1
V: TRBV6-4
CDR3: CASSDPWGQAKETQYF

size: NA
D: TRBD1
V: TRBV6-5
CDR3: CASSYLGGPGELFF

size: NA
D: NA
V: TRBV28
CDR3: CASSLMDTIYF

size: NA
D: TRBD1
V: TRBV5-1
CDR3: CASSLAGQSYGYTF

size: once
D: NA
V: TRBV28
CDR3: CASRLRLLLDGANVLTF

size: few
D: TRBD1
V: TRBV5-4
CDR3: CASSLRTGGSPLHF

size: once
D: NA
V: TRBV30
CDR3: CAWSGILTDTQYF

size: few
D: TRBD1
V: TRBV11-2
CDR3: CASSLRSTGNTDTQYF

size: once
D: NA
V: TRBV7-6
CDR3: CASRVGSHTDTQYF

size: NA
D: NA
V: TRBV10-2
CDR3: CASRETGINQPQHF

size: NA
D: NA
V: TRBV6-5
CDR3: CASSWGAGESPLHF

size: NA
D: NA
V: TRBV9
CDR3: CASSLRGSGANVLTF

size: NA
D: NA
V: TRBV5-1
CDR3: CASSLAPGISNQPQHF

size: NA
D: NA
V: TRBV9
CDR3: CASSPRGDGLSTDTQYF

size: NA
D: NA
V: TRBV5-6
CDR3: CASSLGSTHETQYF

size: NA
D: TRBD1
V: TRBV15
CDR3: CATSRDWFGTGKYNEQFF

size: NA
D: NA
V: TRBV28
CDR3: CASSSTYQPQHF

size: NA
D: NA
V: TRBV2
CDR3: CASSLYYEQYF

size: once
D: NA
V: TRBV6-5
CDR3: CASSPGRGYGNTIYF

size: NA
D: NA
V: TRBV6-1
CDR3: CASSEILNTEAFF

size: NA
D: NA
V: TRBV18
CDR3: CASSPISSSGNTIYF

size: NA
D: NA
V: TRBV5-1
CDR3: CASSFPVGQGNYEQYF

size: NA
D: NA
V: TRBV29-1
CDR3: CSVGAWGTEAFF

size: NA
D: NA
V: TRBV28
CDR3: CASSPTDPQLILFF

size: once
D: NA
V: TRBV5-4
CDR3: CATRPQRNTEAFF

size: NA
D: NA
V: TRBV5-5
CDR3: CASSLVGTRETQYF

size: NA
D: NA
V: TRBV3-1/TRBV3-2
CDR3: CASSLTGELFF